Shown below are 25 T cell receptor beta chains from a single sample sequenced in a study of cytomegalovirus exposure and HLA in healthy donors. Use of 60 Vbeta and 13 Jbeta primers characterized the PCR. TCRdb's copy holds only in-frame clones and misses some; the assay was immunoSEQ multiplex PCR. The table lists 40,000 to 50,000 clones. Sequenced input: PBMCs. The receptors derive from a woman aged 40 to 50 in good health and CMV-seronegative.

The V and J genes are TRBV7-8 and TRBJ1-2, with TRBD1 identical over 7 bases. This CDR3 has 18 residues. With 5 bases clipped from V and 8 bases from J, the junction kept 23 bases outside the gene matches. CDR1 is SGHVS and CDR2 is FQNEAQ in the germline V gene. The CDR3 sequence is CASSPLRIVVPGGRGYTF. In nucleotides, the CDR3 is TGTGCCAGCAGCCCCTTACGTATCGTCGTGCCAGGGGGAAGGGGCTACACCTTC.

The DNA for the CDR3 is TGTGCCAGCAGCTTAGGTTATAGCAATCAGCCCCAGCATTTT. It codes for CASSLGYSNQPQHF. This sequence joins TRBV7-9 and TRBJ1-5, with D unresolved. Germline V gene sequence: CDR1 SEHNR, CDR2 FQNEAQ (reference sequence). The CDR3 spans 14 residues. With 1 base removed from V and 0 bases from J, the gap between germline ends came to 4 bases.

The V call is TRBV28, the J call TRBJ1-2; 7 nucleotides match TRBD1. Looked up from germline, CDR1 is MDHEN and CDR2 is SYDVKM. The CDR3 totals 14 residues. The V segment lost 5 bases and the J segment 3 bases; nucleotides outside the gene matches: 6. CDR3 protein: CASSTRTGDYGYTF. The CDR3 bases are TGTGCCAGCAGTACCCGGACAGGAGACTATGGCTACACCTTC.

The V and J genes are TRBV19 and TRBJ1-1, with 10 bases that match TRBD1. Germline loops: CDR1 LNHDA, CDR2 SQIVND (reference sequence). V was pared by 5 bases and J by 4 bases, with 10 bases of the junction left unmatched. The CDR3 spans 16 residues. CDR3 in amino acids: CASSAGQGTMPTEAFF. CDR3 sequence (DNA): TGTGCCAGTAGTGCGGGACAGGGGACGATGCCCACTGAAGCTTTCTTT.

The rearrangement links TRBV19 to TRBJ2-7; the match to TRBD2 covers 8 bases. Per germline, CDR1 LNHDA and CDR2 SQIVND (reference sequence). This CDR3 has 17 residues. Trimming took 6 bases from V and 2 from J; bases not matched to a gene: 15. Here the CDR3 reads CASSRKTSAQAPYEQYF. The CDR3 DNA reads TGTGCCAGTAGCAGAAAGACTAGCGCGCAAGCCCCCTACGAGCAGTACTTC.

The chain couples TRBV29-1 to TRBJ1-2, with 7 bases lining up with TRBD1. The germline V gene has CDR1 SQVTM and CDR2 ANQGSEA. This CDR3 contains 14 residues. The V and J ends lost 6 bases and 8 bases, in that order; junction bases with no gene match: 15. This CDR3 is CSVSPGTAEGGYTF. The CDR3 DNA follows: TGCAGCGTCAGTCCCGGGACAGCCGAAGGAGGCTACACCTTC.

CDR3 nucleotides: TGCGCCAGCAGCCAAGGACACACAGATACGCAGTATTTT. Its protein product is CASSQGHTDTQYF. The chain links TRBV4-3 to TRBJ2-3; D is ambiguous. Germline CDR1 is LGHNA and CDR2 is YSLEER. V shed 1 base and J shed 2 bases, with 4 bases lying between them. This CDR3 has 13 amino acids.

This chain uses TRBV5-1 with TRBJ1-1; D is unresolved. CDR1 is SGHRS, CDR2 YFSETQ, per germline. The ends were cut back, 0 bases at V and 0 bases at J, with 6 bases in the middle. The CDR3 is made up of 14 amino acids. The CDR3 is CASSLELMNTEAFF. CDR3 bases: TGCGCCAGCAGCTTGGAACTGATGAACACTGAAGCTTTCTTT.

This sequence joins TRBV4-2 and TRBJ2-1; D uncertain. V gave up 1 base and J gave up 7 bases, with 14 bases separating them. This CDR3 region has 15 residues. Germline V CDR1 and CDR2: LGHNA, YNFKEQ. The CDR3 DNA follows: TGTGCCAGCAGCCAAGTCGGGTCCCTCGGAAATGAGCAGTTCTTC. Its translation: CASSQVGSLGNEQFF.

The V gene is TRBV28, the J gene TRBJ1-5, with 8 bases matching TRBD1. V dropped 6 bases and J dropped 2; count of bases not matched to a gene: 6. Germline V lookup: CDR1 MDHEN, CDR2 SYDVKM. The CDR3 is 15 amino acids. The CDR3 DNA reads TGTGCCAGCAGCCAGGGGGCGCGGGGCAATCAGCCCCAGCATTTT. Its protein is CASSQGARGNQPQHF. The full variable domain, with the rest looked up from reference TRBV28 and TRBJ1-5, is DVKVTQSSRYLVKRTGEKVFLECVQDMDHENMFWYRQDPGLGLRLIYFSYDVKMKEKGDIPEGYSVSREKKERFSLILESASTNQTSMYLCASSQGARGNQPQHFGDGTRLSIL.

V and J are TRBV4-3 and TRBJ2-6; 10 bases line up with TRBD2. Germline values: CDR1 LGHNA, CDR2 YSLEER. V lost 1 base and J lost 2; bases outside the gene matches: 2. The CDR3 consists of 17 residues. The CDR3 reads CASSQGLAGTGANVLTF. In nucleotides, the CDR3 is TGCGCCAGCAGCCAAGGACTAGCGGGTACTGGGGCCAACGTCCTGACTTTC.

The rearrangement links TRBV29-1 to TRBJ2-1, with 8 bases matching TRBD1. Germline CDR1 is SQVTM and CDR2 is ANQGSEA. The length of the CDR3 is 13 residues. V was pared by 6 bases and J by 6 bases, with 7 bases of the junction left unmatched. The CDR3 loop reads CSVEITGGNEQFF. The DNA for the CDR3 is TGCAGCGTCGAAATCACAGGGGGCAATGAGCAGTTCTTC.

V and J are TRBV6-5 and TRBJ2-1; a possible D gene is TRBD1 (6 bases). Trimming took off 6 bases at V and 6 bases at J, with 9 bases between the two ends. Germline lookup yields CDR1 MNHEY and CDR2 SVGAGI. The CDR3 length is 12 residues. CDR3 nucleotide sequence: TGTGCCAGCAGGACAGGCCGCAATGAGCAGTTCTTC. It encodes CASRTGRNEQFF.

The V and J genes are TRBV4-3 and TRBJ1-1, with a weak D call TRBD1 (6 bases). V lost 1 base and J lost 1, with 10 bases in between. The CDR3 consists of 15 residues. Germline loops: CDR1 LGHNA, CDR2 YSLEER. The CDR3: CASSQGPGANTEAFF. CDR3 nucleotides: TGCGCCAGCAGCCAAGGCCCAGGGGCGAACACTGAAGCTTTCTTT.

The rearrangement uses TRBV7-6 and TRBJ2-2; 9 bases are shared with TRBD2. Germline assignment: CDR1 SGHVS and CDR2 FNYEAQ. V was pared by 2 bases and J by 5 bases, with 6 bases of the junction left unmatched. CDR3 length: 16 amino acids. This chain's CDR3 is CASSLNVAGGTGELFF. In nucleotides, the CDR3 is TGTGCCAGCAGCTTAAACGTCGCGGGAGGGACCGGGGAGCTGTTTTTT.

This chain joins TRBV28 and TRBJ1-2, with D tentatively TRBD1 (6 bases). CDR1 is MDHEN, CDR2 SYDVKM, per germline. V was cut by 2 bases and J by 2 bases, with 12 bases left in between. This CDR3 is 15 amino acids long. The CDR3 DNA sequence: TGTGCCAGCAGTTTAGGGTCCCAGGGGAACTATGGCTACACCTTC. It specifies CASSLGSQGNYGYTF.

The chain is built from TRBV7-2 and TRBJ2-2, with D possibly TRBD2 on 5 matching bases. The germline gives CDR1 SGHTA, CDR2 FQGNSA. The V end was cut by 4 bases, the J end by 0 bases, with 9 bases between. The CDR3 spans 15 residues. CDR3 protein: CASSSGLANTGELFF. CDR3 sequence (DNA): TGTGCCAGCAGCTCCGGACTCGCGAACACCGGGGAGCTGTTTTTT.

The rearrangement links TRBV2 to TRBJ2-3, with a possible D match to TRBD1 (6 bases). Germline lookup yields CDR1 SNHLY and CDR2 FYNNEI. The CDR3 sequence is 14 residues long. The V end was cut by 6 bases, the J end by 6 bases, with 16 bases between. CDR3 bases: TGTGCCAGCAGCGCACAGGGTGTTGTGGATACGCAGTATTTT. Residues: CASSAQGVVDTQYF.

This chain joins TRBV11-1 and TRBJ1-1, with 11 bases lining up with TRBD1. After removal of 4 bases from V and 11 bases from J, the junction contained 6 bases not matched to a gene. CDR3 length: 13 amino acids. CDR1 is SGHAT and CDR2 is FQDESV in the germline V gene (reference sequence). CDR3: CASSSGTGGRAFF. Written as DNA, the CDR3 is TGTGCCAGCAGCTCCGGGACAGGGGGACGCGCTTTCTTT.

Here the CDR3 reads CASSLDFSNQPQHF. The CDR3 nucleotides are TGTGCCAGCAGCTTAGACTTTAGCAATCAGCCCCAGCATTTT. The gene calls are TRBV11-2 and TRBJ1-5, with unresolved D. V was shortened by 0 bases and J by 0 bases, with 3 bases between the two germline ends. Per germline, CDR1 SGHAT and CDR2 FQNNGV. The length of the CDR3 is 14 residues. Combining the CDR3 with reference TRBV11-2 and TRBJ1-5 gives the whole variable domain EAGVAQSPRYKIIEKRQSVAFWCNPISGHATLYWYQQILGQGPKLLIQFQNNGVVDDSQLPKDRFSAERLKGVDSTLKIQPAKLEDSAVYLCASSLDFSNQPQHFGDGTRLSIL.

This chain uses TRBV6-1 with TRBJ2-7; weak D call: TRBD2 (6 bases). The CDR3 spans 13 residues. Trimming left V 8 bases short and J 0 bases short, with 11 bases between. CDR1 is MNHNS, CDR2 SASEGT, per germline. The CDR3: CASDGGYSYEQYF. DNA for the CDR3: TGTGCCAGCGATGGGGGGTACTCCTACGAGCAGTACTTC.

The chain combines TRBV19 with TRBJ2-7; 9 bases line up with TRBD2. J gave up 4 bases and V 5 bases, and 12 bases lay outside the gene matches. The CDR3 contains 16 residues. Germline V gives CDR1 LNHDA, CDR2 SQIVND (reference sequence). This chain's CDR3 is CASSLRPGLAGYEQYF. Written as DNA, the CDR3 is TGTGCCAGTAGTCTCCGTCCGGGACTAGCAGGGTACGAGCAGTACTTC. Looking up the rest from reference TRBV19 and TRBJ2-7 gives the full variable domain: DGGITQSPKYLFRKEGQNVTLSCEQNLNHDAMYWYRQDPGQGLRLIYYSQIVNDFQKGDIAEGYSVSREKKESFPLTVTSAQKNPTAFYLCASSLRPGLAGYEQYFGPGTRLTVT.

The gene calls are TRBV28 and TRBJ1-1, with 7 bases aligning to TRBD1. Germline V gives CDR1 MDHEN, CDR2 SYDVKM. The CDR3 contains 12 residues. J was trimmed by 10 bases and V by 7 bases; bases with no gene match: 9. The CDR3 region has the DNA TGTGCCAGCACCAGGGGGATTGTCGGAGCTTTCTTT. Residues: CASTRGIVGAFF.

The V and J genes are TRBV28 and TRBJ2-2; 9 positions match TRBD1. This CDR3 region has 17 residues. Germline V gives CDR1 MDHEN, CDR2 SYDVKM. With 5 bases clipped from V and 1 base from J, the junction kept 8 bases outside the gene matches. The CDR3: CASSQPGTGLNTGELFF. The CDR3 DNA reads as TGTGCCAGCAGTCAACCGGGGACAGGGTTGAACACCGGGGAGCTGTTTTTT. The full variable domain, in which reference TRBV28 and TRBJ2-2 provide the parts outside the CDR3, is DVKVTQSSRYLVKRTGEKVFLECVQDMDHENMFWYRQDPGLGLRLIYFSYDVKMKEKGDIPEGYSVSREKKERFSLILESASTNQTSMYLCASSQPGTGLNTGELFFGEGSRLTVL.

The V call is TRBV5-1, the J call TRBJ2-7; 9 bases are a match to TRBD1. Losses at the gene ends were 2 bases for V and 2 bases for J; bases not matched to a gene: 2. Looked up from germline, CDR1 is SGHRS and CDR2 is YFSETQ. The CDR3 runs 14 residues. As DNA, the CDR3 is TGCGCCAGCAGCTTCGGGACAGGGCCCTACGAGCAGTACTTC. Translation gives CASSFGTGPYEQYF. Variable domain in full (rest from reference TRBV5-1 and TRBJ2-7): KAGVTQTPRYLIKTRGQQVTLSCSPISGHRSVSWYQQTPGQGLQFLFEYFSETQRNKGNFPGRFSGRQFSNSRSEMNVSTLELGDSALYLCASSFGTGPYEQYFGPGTRLTVT.